The present TCR beta chain was sequenced within a study of cytomegalovirus exposure and HLA in healthy donors. PCR involved 60 Vbeta and 13 Jbeta primers. The data were produced by immunoSEQ multiplex PCR, yet TCRdb's version contains in-frame clones alone and is incomplete. The sample carries roughly 140,000 clones, approximately 83% recorded once. Notes on the study in general: The authors later found most CMV-associated TCR beta chains appeared HLA-restricted. Among the sequence variants, a highly shared cluster was likely an artifact of sequencing. Accurate predictions that matched the HLA-A and HLA-B alleles of most subjects were reportedly made from TCR beta sequences.

This clone was found a few times. No antigen is known for it. Sequenced sample: PBMCs. This TCR was sampled from a woman aged 40 to 50 in good health and CMV-seronegative.

CDR3 DNA: TGCAGCGTCGGGGATTACAATGAGCAGTTCTTC. Protein product: CSVGDYNEQFF. The chain uses TRBV29-1 and TRBJ2-1; a possible D gene is TRBD2 (5 bases). This CDR3 is 11 amino acids long. Trimming took 6 bases from V and 4 from J, leaving 7 bases between them. In germline, CDR1 is SQVTM, CDR2 ANQGSEA.